The 12 T cell receptor beta chains below come from one sample, sequenced in a study of blood T cell repertoires in COVID-19. Profiling relied on immunoSEQ multiplex PCR, and the TCRdb table lists in-frame clones only, not all of them. The sample holds over 110,000 clones, around 80% seen once. The sample was peripheral blood. These receptors were collected from an elderly man with acute or convalescent COVID-19.

A note on this clone: At one boundary the junction diverges from the germline segment, which might be a read error. V gene TRBV15 combines with J gene TRBJ2-7; no definite D call. Germline loops: CDR1 LNHNV, CDR2 YYDKDF (reference sequence). This CDR3 is built from 13 residues. The DNA for the CDR3 is TGTGCCACCCGCAGGTCCAGCTCCTACGAGCAGTACTTC. Its protein is CATRRSSSYEQYF.

The chain uses TRBV7-2 and TRBJ2-1, with 9 positions matching TRBD1. The CDR3 runs 14 residues. Germline trimming cut 3 bases from V and 7 bases from J; bases unmatched to any gene: 4. Germline assignment: CDR1 SGHTA and CDR2 FQGNSA. CDR3 region: CASSLDRGRNEQFF. CDR3 in DNA: TGTGCCAGCAGCTTGGACAGGGGACGGAATGAGCAGTTCTTC.

This clone has only a few counts. The chain carries TRBV15 and TRBJ1-4; perhaps TRBD1 as D (6 bases). The CDR3 consists of 18 residues. Between the trimmed V and J ends, which lost 0 bases and 0 bases, there was a span of 14 bases. Germline loops: CDR1 LNHNV, CDR2 YYDKDF (reference sequence). CDR3 residues: CATSRDPLRQATNEKLFF. The CDR3 nucleotides read TGTGCCACCAGCAGAGATCCCCTAAGACAGGCAACTAATGAAAAACTGTTTTTT. Full variable domain (remainder filled in from reference TRBV15 and TRBJ1-4): DAMVIQNPRYQVTQFGKPVTLSCSQTLNHNVMYWYQQKSSQAPKLLFHYYDKDFNNEADTPDNFQSRRPNTSFCFLDIRSPGLGDTAMYLCATSRDPLRQATNEKLFFGSGTQLSVL.

This rearrangement joins TRBV7-2 to TRBJ2-5, with 10 positions matching TRBD1. Germline CDR1 reads SGHTA; CDR2 reads FQGNSA. The CDR3 is 19 amino acids. The V and J ends lost 2 bases and 3 bases, in that order; junction bases with no gene match: 15. This chain's CDR3 is CASSLKVPSGTGVKETQYF. Here the CDR3 DNA reads TGTGCCAGCAGCTTAAAGGTCCCATCCGGGACAGGGGTAAAAGAGACCCAGTACTTC.

The CDR3 DNA reads as TGCGCCAGCAGCTTGGGGCACCAAACCGCGGGGGAGCAGTACTTC. Its translation: CASSLGHQTAGEQYF. This chain connects TRBV5-1 to TRBJ2-7, with D maybe TRBD2 (6 bases). The CDR3 contains 15 residues. The germline V and J ends were trimmed by 0 bases and 7 bases, with 17 bases remaining between them. Germline CDR1 SGHRS, CDR2 YFSETQ.

The chain is built from TRBV5-4 and TRBJ2-1, with 8 bases matching TRBD1. CDR1 SGHNT and CDR2 YYREEE come from the germline V gene (reference sequence). CDR3 length equals 15 residues. Trimming cost V 0 bases and J 4 bases; bases outside gene matches: 3. For the CDR3, the DNA is TGTGCCAGCAGCTTGGCAGGACAGGGATACAATGAGCAGTTCTTC. Residues: CASSLAGQGYNEQFF.

This clone was counted between two and nine times. The rearrangement uses TRBV6-2 or TRBV6-3 and TRBJ2-2, with D maybe TRBD1 (6 bases). Trimming shortened V by 6 bases and J by 1 base, and 18 bases separated the two germline ends. Germline V lookup: CDR1 MNHEY, CDR2 SVGEGT. The CDR3 loop spans 17 amino acids. The CDR3 nucleotides read TGTGCCAGCAGCGAGATAAAACGGACAGAGAACACCGGGGAGCTGTTTTTT. The encoded protein is CASSEIKRTENTGELFF.

V and J are TRBV6-1 and TRBJ2-6; TRBD1 matches at 8 bases. CDR3 length: 19 amino acids. CDR1 and CDR2 (germline): MNHNS, SASEGT. The V and J ends lost 2 bases and 2 bases, in that order; junction bases with no gene match: 11. This CDR3 is CASSELSGGVRAGANVLTF. The CDR3, as DNA: TGTGCCAGCAGTGAACTTTCAGGGGGCGTTAGAGCTGGGGCCAACGTCCTGACTTTC.

For this clone: A read error may account for a junction end that differs from germline. J is TRBJ1-5 and V is TRBV12-3 or TRBV12-4; D is ambiguous. The CDR3 has 12 residues. CDR3 in DNA: TGTGCCAGCAGTTTTGGGAGCGGGCCCGCCCTTTTT. It is translated as CASSFGSGPALF.

CDR3 region: CASSRQGYEQYF. CDR3 bases: TGTGCCAGCAGCCGACAGGGCTACGAGCAGTACTTC. The chain carries TRBV11-2 and TRBJ2-7; 7 positions match TRBD1. With V trimmed by 5 bases and J by 3 bases, 1 base remained unmatched. The length of the CDR3 is 12 residues. Germline V CDR1 and CDR2: SGHAT, FQNNGV.

This chain joins TRBV19 and TRBJ2-4, with 12 bases fitting TRBD1. CDR1 is LNHDA, CDR2 SQIVND, per germline (reference sequence). The junction had 16 bases not matched to a gene; V was cut back by 3 bases and J by 1 base. This CDR3 has 21 residues. The CDR3 DNA reads as TGTGCCAGTAGTATTAATGGGGGACAGGGGGCGTTCCACTCTGCCAAAAACATTCAGTACTTC. Translation: CASSINGGQGAFHSAKNIQYF.

The DNA for the CDR3 is TGTGCCAGCAGTCGAACCGGGACAGGGATGAACACTGAAGCTTTCTTT. Protein product: CASSRTGTGMNTEAFF. This chain connects TRBV6-6 to TRBJ1-1, with 9 bases matching TRBD1. V dropped 5 bases and J dropped 0; count of bases not matched to a gene: 7. From germline, CDR1 is MNHNY and CDR2 SVGAGI (reference sequence). The CDR3 is 16 amino acids.